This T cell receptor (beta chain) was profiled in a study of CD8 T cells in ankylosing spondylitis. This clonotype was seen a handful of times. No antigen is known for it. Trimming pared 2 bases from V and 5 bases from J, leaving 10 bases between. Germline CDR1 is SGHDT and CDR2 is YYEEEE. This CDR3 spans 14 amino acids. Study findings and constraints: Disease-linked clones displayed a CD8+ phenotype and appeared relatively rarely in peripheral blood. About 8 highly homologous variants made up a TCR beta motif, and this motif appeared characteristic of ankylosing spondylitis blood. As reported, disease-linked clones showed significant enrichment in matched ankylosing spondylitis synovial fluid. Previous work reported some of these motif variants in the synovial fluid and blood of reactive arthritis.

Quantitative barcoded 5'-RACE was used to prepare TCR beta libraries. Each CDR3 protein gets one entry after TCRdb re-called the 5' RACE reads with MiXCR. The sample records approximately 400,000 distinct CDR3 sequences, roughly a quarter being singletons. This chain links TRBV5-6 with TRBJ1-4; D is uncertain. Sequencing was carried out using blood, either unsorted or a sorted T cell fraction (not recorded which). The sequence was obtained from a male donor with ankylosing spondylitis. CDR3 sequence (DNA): TGTGCCAGCAGCTTACGACGGCAGAATGAAAAACTGTTTTTT. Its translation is CASSLRRQNEKLFF.